This T cell receptor beta chain was observed in a study of cytomegalovirus exposure and HLA in healthy donors. On this clone: What it recognizes is unknown.

Trimming shortened V by 4 bases and J by 5 bases, and 11 bases separated the two germline ends. The germline gives CDR1 SNHLY, CDR2 FYNNEI. This CDR3 is 13 amino acids long. Study outcomes and limitations: A highly shared variant cluster was judged a likely technical artifact. HLA allele associations emerged for about 18,000 TCR beta sequences in a later analysis, at 0.05 false discovery rate.

PCR employed 60 Vbeta and 13 Jbeta primers. Profiling relied on immunoSEQ multiplex PCR, and the TCRdb table lists in-frame clones only, not all of them. The sample yields about 150,000 clones, about 88% seen once. The source of this sequence is a woman aged 18-35 years in good health and CMV-seronegative. The chain employs TRBV2 and TRBJ1-1, with D possibly TRBD1 on 5 matching bases. The sample comprised PBMCs. The chain's CDR3 is CASSGAGRTEAFF. The CDR3 coding sequence is TGTGCCAGCAGTGGGGCAGGGAGGACTGAAGCTTTCTTT.